A selection of T cell receptor beta chains follows, all from one sample in a study of OX40 agonist ivuxolimab in advanced cancers. Profiled with immunoSEQ multiplex PCR; TCRdb holds only in-frame clones, not every one. The sample shows tens of thousands of clones, around 82% of them seen only once. The material was CD4+ or CD8+ T cells sorted from blood, obtained in a trial of the OX40 agonist ivuxolimab. The receptors were sampled from an adult with an advanced solid tumor such as melanoma, head and neck, liver or kidney cancer. The CDR3 runs from the conserved cysteine through the conserved F or W. Each record gives: CDR3 DNA, CDR3 protein, V gene, clone size, D gene, J gene. A D gene is named only where the DNA matches it firmly. Clone size is not always given. Where it is, it says once, few, many or a class for expanded clones.

CDR3nt: TGTGCCAGCAGCTTTACAGTCCCAGATACGCAGTATTTT; CDR3aa: CASSFTVPDTQYF; v_gene: TRBV5-5; abundance: few; d_gene: NA; j_gene: TRBJ2-3
CDR3nt: TGTGCCACCAGCAGCGTTTGGGAGACCCAGTACTTC; CDR3aa: CATSSVWETQYF; v_gene: TRBV15; abundance: NA; d_gene: NA; j_gene: TRBJ2-5
CDR3nt: TGTGCCAGCAGCGTTGGGACTAGCGGTCCCTACGAGCAGTACTTC; CDR3aa: CASSVGTSGPYEQYF; v_gene: TRBV9; abundance: NA; d_gene: TRBD2; j_gene: TRBJ2-7
CDR3nt: TGTGCCACCAGTTATTTAATACAAGAGACCCAGTACTTC; CDR3aa: CATSYLIQETQYF; v_gene: TRBV15; abundance: NA; d_gene: NA; j_gene: TRBJ2-5
CDR3nt: TGTGCCAGCAGCGAGGGTTTAGGCAATGAGCAGTTCTTC; CDR3aa: CASSEGLGNEQFF; v_gene: TRBV7-3; abundance: once; d_gene: NA; j_gene: TRBJ2-1
CDR3nt: TGTGCCATCAGTGAGCCGGCGACAGGGGCCGGCTACACCTTC; CDR3aa: CAISEPATGAGYTF; v_gene: TRBV10-3; abundance: NA; d_gene: TRBD1; j_gene: TRBJ1-2
CDR3nt: TGTGCCAGCCGAGGAAGGAGGGGAGGTTATGGCTACACCTTC; CDR3aa: CASRGRRGGYGYTF; v_gene: TRBV7-9; abundance: NA; d_gene: NA; j_gene: TRBJ1-2
CDR3nt: TGTGCCAGCAGACCCGGACTAGACCCTCGGGATACGCAGTATTTT; CDR3aa: CASRPGLDPRDTQYF; v_gene: TRBV6-6; abundance: NA; d_gene: TRBD2; j_gene: TRBJ2-3
CDR3nt: TGTGCCACCAGCCGTGGGGGGGGGAGTTCTGGAAACACCATATATTTT; CDR3aa: CATSRGGGSSGNTIYF; v_gene: TRBV15; abundance: NA; d_gene: NA; j_gene: TRBJ1-3
CDR3nt: TGTGCCAGCAGCTGGAGGAACGGAGAGTTGACAGATACGCAGTATTTT; CDR3aa: CASSWRNGELTDTQYF; v_gene: TRBV13; abundance: NA; d_gene: NA; j_gene: TRBJ2-3
CDR3nt: TGCGCCAGCAGCTTGGCCGGAGAGGGCACAGATACGCAGTATTTT; CDR3aa: CASSLAGEGTDTQYF; v_gene: TRBV5-1; abundance: NA; d_gene: NA; j_gene: TRBJ2-3
CDR3nt: TGTGCCAGCAGCCCCAGTGGTTCCCTTAACATTCAGTACTTC; CDR3aa: CASSPSGSLNIQYF; v_gene: TRBV7-8; abundance: NA; d_gene: NA; j_gene: TRBJ2-4
CDR3nt: TGTGCCAGCAGCTTAGCAGGGAATGAGCAGTTCTTC; CDR3aa: CASSLAGNEQFF; v_gene: TRBV11-1; abundance: NA; d_gene: NA; j_gene: TRBJ2-1
CDR3nt: TGTGCCAGCAGTTTATGGGTTATACTAGCGGGAGGACCCACAGATACGCAGTATTTT; CDR3aa: CASSLWVILAGGPTDTQYF; v_gene: TRBV28; abundance: NA; d_gene: TRBD2; j_gene: TRBJ2-3
CDR3nt: TGCGCCAGCAGCCAAGGACAGGGGAATGGGGTGTCCTACAATGAGCAGTTCTTC; CDR3aa: CASSQGQGNGVSYNEQFF; v_gene: TRBV4-1; abundance: NA; d_gene: TRBD1; j_gene: TRBJ2-1
CDR3nt: TGCGCCAGCAGCCAATTAAGTTGGGGTGTATATGGCTACACCTTC; CDR3aa: CASSQLSWGVYGYTF; v_gene: TRBV4-1; abundance: few; d_gene: NA; j_gene: TRBJ1-2
CDR3nt: TGCGCCAGCAGCTTGCAGGGGTACACCGGGGAGCTGTTTTTT; CDR3aa: CASSLQGYTGELFF; v_gene: TRBV4-1; abundance: NA; d_gene: NA; j_gene: TRBJ2-2
CDR3nt: TGTGCCAGCAGCTTAGCGGGATCGAACATTCAGTACTTC; CDR3aa: CASSLAGSNIQYF; v_gene: TRBV11-2; abundance: NA; d_gene: NA; j_gene: TRBJ2-4
CDR3nt: TGTGCCAGCAGCGCGGGACCTACGAACACTGAAGCTTTCTTT; CDR3aa: CASSAGPTNTEAFF; v_gene: TRBV5-4; abundance: NA; d_gene: NA; j_gene: TRBJ1-1
CDR3nt: TGTGCCAGCAGTTTATATACCCTGGACGGTAAATCACCCCTCCACTTT; CDR3aa: CASSLYTLDGKSPLHF; v_gene: TRBV28; abundance: NA; d_gene: NA; j_gene: TRBJ1-6
CDR3nt: TGTGCCAGCAGCTTAGGACTAGCGGGGGGAGAGCAGTTCTTC; CDR3aa: CASSLGLAGGEQFF; v_gene: TRBV7-2; abundance: NA; d_gene: TRBD2; j_gene: TRBJ2-1